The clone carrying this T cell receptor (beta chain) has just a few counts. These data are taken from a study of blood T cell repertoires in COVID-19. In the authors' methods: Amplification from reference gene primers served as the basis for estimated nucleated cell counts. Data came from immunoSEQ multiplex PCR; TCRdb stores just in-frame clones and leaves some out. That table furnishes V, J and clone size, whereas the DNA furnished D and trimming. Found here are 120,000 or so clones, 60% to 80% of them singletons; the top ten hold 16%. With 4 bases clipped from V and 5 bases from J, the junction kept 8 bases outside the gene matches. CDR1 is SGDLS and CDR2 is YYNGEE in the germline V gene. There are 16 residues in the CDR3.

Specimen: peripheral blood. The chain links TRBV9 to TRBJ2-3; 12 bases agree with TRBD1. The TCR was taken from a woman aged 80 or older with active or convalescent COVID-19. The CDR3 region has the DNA TGTGCCAGCAGCTCGCAGGGACAGGGGGCACGAGATACGCAGTATTTT. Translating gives CASSSQGQGARDTQYF.